One and the same sample provided the 21 T cell receptor beta chains below, sequenced in a study of radiotherapy plus CTLA-4 blockade in lung cancer. TCRdb's copy holds only in-frame clones and misses some; the assay was immunoSEQ multiplex PCR. The sample lists 50,000 to 70,000 clones; 77% were seen once. The sample in question was peripheral blood, obtained from a patient treated with radiotherapy plus ipilimumab. The receptors stem from a human donor with non-small cell lung cancer who had a partial response to radiotherapy plus ipilimumab.

CDR3 in amino acids: CATSRVSLNTEAFF. Written as DNA, the CDR3 is TGTGCCACCAGCAGAGTCTCCTTGAACACTGAAGCTTTCTTT. V usage is TRBV15 and J usage is TRBJ1-1; D gene unclear. The CDR3 length is 14 residues. V shed 1 base and J shed 0 bases, with 6 bases lying between them. Germline V gene sequence: CDR1 LNHNV, CDR2 YYDKDF (reference sequence).

This chain uses TRBV28 with TRBJ2-7; 12 bases line up with TRBD1. Looked up from germline, CDR1 is MDHEN and CDR2 is SYDVKM. V was clipped by 6 bases and J by 1 base; unmatched bases: 1. The CDR3 loop spans 14 amino acids. CDR3 in amino acids: CASRGQGASYEQYF. The CDR3 nucleotides read TGTGCCAGCAGGGGACAGGGGGCGTCCTACGAGCAGTACTTC. Filled out from reference TRBV28 and TRBJ2-7, the complete variable domain reads DVKVTQSSRYLVKRTGEKVFLECVQDMDHENMFWYRQDPGLGLRLIYFSYDVKMKEKGDIPEGYSVSREKKERFSLILESASTNQTSMYLCASRGQGASYEQYFGPGTRLTVT.

Notes on this clone: The same CDR3 is also encoded by other DNA sequences in this sample. The chain has TRBV29-1 and TRBJ1-1; 10 bases are shared with TRBD1. V lost 4 bases, J lost 3 bases, and 2 bases stayed unmatched. This CDR3 comprises 13 residues. Germline values: CDR1 SQVTM, CDR2 ANQGSEA. The CDR3 region has the DNA TGCAGCGTTGGGGGACAGGGGCACACTGAAGCTTTCTTT. It translates to CSVGGQGHTEAFF.

The genes are TRBV7-8 and TRBJ1-2; 10 bases are a match to TRBD1. This CDR3 is 14 amino acids long. V shed 0 bases and J 6 bases; nucleotides not matched to a gene: 1. CDR1 SGHVS and CDR2 FQNEAQ come from the germline V gene. The CDR3 loop reads CASSLATGGNGYTF. CDR3 DNA: TGTGCCAGCAGCTTAGCGACAGGGGGCAATGGCTACACCTTC. The complete variable domain, with remaining parts taken from reference TRBV7-8 and TRBJ1-2, reads GAGVSQSPRYKVAKRGQDVALRCDPISGHVSLFWYQQALGQGPEFLTYFQNEAQLDKSGLPSDRFFAERPEGSVSTLKIQRTQQEDSAVYLCASSLATGGNGYTFGSGTRLTVV.

This rearrangement joins TRBV30 to TRBJ2-7; 7 nucleotides align to TRBD1. This CDR3 region has 14 residues. The germline CDR1 and CDR2 sequences are GTSNPN and SVGIG (reference sequence). J lost 3 bases, V lost 2 bases, and 7 bases had no gene match. The chain's CDR3 is CAWSTGDSYYEQYF. In nucleotides, the CDR3 is TGTGCCTGGAGTACCGGGGACAGCTACTACGAGCAGTACTTC.

The V call is TRBV27, the J call TRBJ2-5; 10 bases agree with TRBD1. The CDR3 totals 16 residues. CDR1 and CDR2 (germline): MNHEY, SMNVEV (reference sequence). V was pared by 5 bases and J by 4 bases, with 10 bases of the junction left unmatched. The CDR3 DNA reads as TGTGCCAGCAGTACTCCCCTGGGACAGGGGAGAGAGACCCAGTACTTC. This gives the protein CASSTPLGQGRETQYF.

The chain links TRBV6-5 to TRBJ2-7, with a possible D match to TRBD2 (6 bases). Per germline, CDR1 MNHEY and CDR2 SVGAGI. This CDR3 contains 12 residues. V shed 6 bases and J shed 5 bases, with 11 bases lying between them. The chain's CDR3 is CASRSPGDEQYF. The DNA of the CDR3 is TGTGCCAGCAGGTCCCCGGGGGACGAGCAGTACTTC.

This chain's CDR3 is CASSLGDREIHEQYF. CDR3 coding DNA: TGCGCCAGCAGCTTGGGGGACAGGGAGATCCACGAGCAGTACTTC. V and J are TRBV5-1 and TRBJ2-5, with 9 bases fitting TRBD1. The J call may not be correct, given that the DNA end is closer to TRBJ2-7. This CDR3 spans 15 amino acids. Germline CDR1 is SGHRS and CDR2 is YFSETQ.

The chain links TRBV6-4 to TRBJ2-1; 10 nucleotides match TRBD2. The CDR3 is 16 residues long. Per the germline V gene, CDR1 is MRHNA and CDR2 is SNTAGT. The junction had 8 bases not matched to a gene; V was cut back by 0 bases and J by 9 bases. CDR3 sequence reads: CASSDSMLAGVSEQFF. In DNA, the CDR3 is TGTGCCAGCAGTGACTCGATGCTAGCGGGGGTTTCTGAGCAGTTCTTC.

The V gene is TRBV7-2, the J gene TRBJ1-1; D might be TRBD1 (6 bases). Trimming took off 3 bases at V and 4 bases at J, with 12 bases between the two ends. The germline V gene has CDR1 SGHTA and CDR2 FQGNSA. CDR3 length: 14 amino acids. The CDR3 DNA follows: TGTGCCAGCAGCTTGGACACAGGGTCCACTGAAGCTTTCTTT. It is translated as CASSLDTGSTEAFF.

This sequence joins TRBV28 and TRBJ1-5, with D possibly being TRBD1 (5 bases). Trimming cost V 5 bases and J 0 bases, with 11 bases left between them. Germline V gene data show CDR1 as MDHEN and CDR2 as SYDVKM. This CDR3 contains 15 residues. The CDR3 region has the DNA TGTGCCAGCAGTCCCGGGGGAGTTAGCAATCAGCCCCAGCATTTT. Amino acid sequence: CASSPGGVSNQPQHF.

The chain joins TRBV6-5 to TRBJ1-2; no definite D call. V lost 4 bases and J lost 3, with 12 bases in between. The CDR3 sequence is 14 residues long. Germline V gene sequence: CDR1 MNHEY, CDR2 SVGAGI. The CDR3 DNA is TGTGCCAGCAGTTTGGCGGGCGGCTACTATGGCTACACCTTC. Its protein product is CASSLAGGYYGYTF.

The chain recombines TRBV10-3 with TRBJ2-7; weak D call: TRBD1 (5 bases). The V end lost 7 bases, the J end lost 5 bases, and 9 bases lay between the germline ends. The length of the CDR3 is 11 residues. The germline CDR1 and CDR2 sequences are ENHRY and SYGVKD. CDR3 bases: TGTGCCATCACCTCAGGGCACGAGCAGTACTTC. Its translation is CAITSGHEQYF.

This clone came up a few times. J is TRBJ1-2 and V is TRBV5-6; 7 bases are shared with TRBD1. In germline, CDR1 is SGHDT, CDR2 YYEEEE. The CDR3 totals 13 residues. The V and J ends lost 3 bases and 7 bases, in that order; junction bases with no gene match: 6. CDR3 bases: TGTGCCAGCAGCTCCCAGGGGGGTGGTGGCTACACCTTC. Amino acids: CASSSQGGGGYTF.

The chain recombines TRBV7-3 with TRBJ1-5, with a tentative D call TRBD1 (5 bases). Germline-derived CDR1 and CDR2 are SGHTA and FQGTGA. This CDR3 contains 15 residues. Trimming removed 5 bases from V and 3 bases from J, with 14 bases in between. DNA of the CDR3: TGTGCCAGCAGCCTACGACAGAAACACAATCAGCCCCAGCATTTT. This translates into CASSLRQKHNQPQHF.

The chain recombines TRBV4-1 with TRBJ2-7, with 7 nucleotides matching TRBD2. The CDR3 covers 15 residues. V was pared by 1 base and J by 7 bases, with 10 bases of the junction left unmatched. The germline V gene has CDR1 MGHRA and CDR2 YSYEKL. The CDR3 DNA reads TGCGCCAGCAGCCAAGGAGCTAGCGGAACGGGGGAGCAGTACTTC. It yields the protein CASSQGASGTGEQYF.

This sequence joins TRBV5-4 and TRBJ1-3, with D tentatively TRBD1 (6 bases). Germline V lookup: CDR1 SGHNT, CDR2 YYREEE (reference sequence). The V and J ends lost 10 bases and 3 bases respectively, with 14 bases between them. The CDR3 is made up of 13 amino acids. CDR3 amino acids: CAGARDNGNTIYF. The CDR3, as DNA: TGTGCCGGGGCCAGGGACAATGGAAACACCATATATTTT.

CDR3 in amino acids: CASSQERFSGELFF. CDR3 DNA: TGTGCCAGCAGCCAAGAGAGGTTTTCCGGGGAGCTGTTTTTT. The chain employs TRBV4-2 and TRBJ2-2; D unresolved. Trimming removed 0 bases at V and 6 bases at J, with 8 bases between. Looked up from germline, CDR1 is LGHNA and CDR2 is YNFKEQ. The CDR3 is made up of 14 amino acids.

The gene calls are TRBV2 and TRBJ1-1; D is undetermined. V was cut by 2 bases and J by 0 bases, with 7 bases left in between. Germline V lookup: CDR1 SNHLY, CDR2 FYNNEI. The CDR3 is made up of 14 amino acids. The CDR3 is CASSELRMNTEAFF. CDR3 DNA sequence: TGTGCCAGCAGTGAATTGCGGATGAACACTGAAGCTTTCTTT.

The chain links TRBV6-5 to TRBJ2-3, with 7 bases fitting TRBD1. The V gene end was trimmed by 5 bases and the J gene end by 1 base; junction bases not matched to a gene: 3. Germline CDR1 MNHEY, CDR2 SVGAGI. The CDR3 sequence is 14 residues long. CDR3 DNA: TGTGCCAGCAGTCAAGGGACAGGCACAGATACGCAGTATTTT. Amino acids: CASSQGTGTDTQYF.

The chain links TRBV15 to TRBJ1-4; D might be TRBD1 (5 bases). Trimming stripped 1 base from V and 6 bases from J, with 18 bases between. This CDR3 has 17 residues. Germline V lookup: CDR1 LNHNV, CDR2 YYDKDF (reference sequence). CDR3 DNA: TGTGCCACCAGCAGAGGATTTGGCCAGGGAGGGGATGAAAAACTGTTTTTT. Residues: CATSRGFGQGGDEKLFF. Full variable domain (remainder filled in from reference TRBV15 and TRBJ1-4): DAMVIQNPRYQVTQFGKPVTLSCSQTLNHNVMYWYQQKSSQAPKLLFHYYDKDFNNEADTPDNFQSRRPNTSFCFLDIRSPGLGDTAMYLCATSRGFGQGGDEKLFFGSGTQLSVL.